This T cell receptor (beta chain) was observed in a study of blood T cell repertoires in COVID-19 (dated by TCRdb to the early 2020s). Regarding the complete study: Collaborator samples came from the United States, Italy and Spain and covered acute and convalescent phases of COVID-19. The prospective study material was composed of cDNA or gDNA derived from T cells, B-cell-depleted T cells, or PBMCs. Deeply sampled blood TCRbeta repertoires from subjects exposed to, actively infected with, or recovered from COVID-19 were included in the dataset. The repertoires were made available in a free public database intended to serve as a resource for research on the immune response to SARS-CoV-2. The samples were drawn from the first 160 participants of the ongoing ImmuneRACE study and from over 950 subjects provided by 6 global collaborators. The sample metadata nearly always contained a de-identified subject ID, COVID-19 status, age in years and sex. Where available, HLA class I and class II types were obtained from metadata supplied by the sample provider rather than from assay-based typing.

TCRbeta CDR3 regions were amplified from genomic DNA using the immunoSEQ Assay, a bias-controlled multiplex PCR. Per the source publication's procedure: The number of nucleated cells in each sample was estimated by amplification of reference gene primers within the assay. To quantify the absolute abundance of each unique TCRbeta CDR3 rearrangement, sequence reads were collapsed and filtered. For each sample, productive Simpson clonality was calculated as the square root of Simpson's diversity index across productive rearrangements. Sourced from immuneACCESS, this table was stored by TCRdb with only in-frame sequences that have V and J called. A share of the clones is absent; for the studies checked, an unresolved V gene accounts for under half, and the remainder has no known explanation. The V and J calls and clone size were taken over from that table, and D and trimming were inferred from the DNA. The sample has tens of thousands of clones on record, roughly 80% of them singletons. More than 4% of the sample comes from the top ten.

V and J are trimmed by 1 base and 4 bases, and the gene matches miss 10 bases of the junction. From the germline V gene, CDR1 is SGHRS and CDR2 is YFSETQ. The CDR3 starts with the cysteine, ends with the phenylalanine, and has 16 residues. The only DNA kept is the CDR3, 48 bases in frame from the first base. The collaborating institutions used their own protocols to collect whole blood in K2EDTA tubes. For TCRbeta analysis, collaborators shipped samples as frozen whole blood, isolated PBMCs, or DNA extracted from either of those sample types. Regarding this clone: The specificity of this receptor is unknown. No quality values exist for individual bases; no much larger clone is one base distant.

Overall study outcomes, separate from this receptor: The amount of clinical and demographic metadata varied by source and participant and was provided uncurated.

Sequenced sample: peripheral blood. The source is a man aged 45-65 years with active COVID-19. The chain is assembled from TRBV5-1 and TRBJ1-1, with 7 middle bases fitting TRBD1. The DNA is TGCGCCAGCAGCTTGTCTTATAGGGGGCAGGCCACTGAAGCTTTCTTT. It is translated as CASSLSYRGQATEAFF. Full variable domain (CDR3 extended with the reference TRBV5-1 and TRBJ1-1 proteins): KAGVTQTPRYLIKTRGQQVTLSCSPISGHRSVSWYQQTPGQGLQFLFEYFSETQRNKGNFPGRFSGRQFSNSRSEMNVSTLELGDSALYLCASSLSYRGQATEAFFGQGTRLTVV.